Below, 8 T cell receptor beta chains from the same sample are listed, as sequenced in a study of CD8 T cells in Susac syndrome. With random hexamers, roughly 0.45 to 1 ug RNA was reverse transcribed. TCRdb recomputed calls from the immunoSEQ multiplex PCR reads with MiXCR, one row per CDR3 protein. Of about 300,000 distinct CDR3 sequences listed, roughly 85% are singletons. The sample consisted of CD8+ T cells from PBMCs. These receptors were obtained from a human donor with multiple sclerosis.

This clonotype was counted a few times. This chain links TRBV4-1 with TRBJ1-2; no reliable D call. Germline V lookup: CDR1 MGHRA, CDR2 YSYEKL. CDR3 length: 15 residues. Trimming cost V 2 bases and J 6 bases, with 16 bases left between them. CDR3 amino acids: CASSQPTPVSHGYTF. Written as DNA, the CDR3 is TGCGCCAGCAGCCAACCTACCCCGGTATCACATGGCTACACCTTC.

The rearrangement links TRBV25-1 to TRBJ1-2, with 10 bases identical to TRBD1. After removal of 3 bases from V and 2 bases from J, the junction contained 6 bases not matched to a gene. The CDR3 has 16 residues. CDR1 MGHDK and CDR2 SYGVNS come from the germline V gene. Here the CDR3 reads CASSDRQGAYNYGYTF. The DNA for the CDR3 is TGTGCCAGCAGTGATCGACAGGGGGCGTACAACTATGGCTACACCTTC.

J is TRBJ1-2 and V is TRBV9; 9 positions agree with TRBD1. CDR1 and CDR2 (germline): SGDLS, YYNGEE. Unmatched junction bases numbered 10, after V lost 5 bases and J lost 2 bases. The CDR3 spans 16 residues. In nucleotides, the CDR3 is TGTGCCAGCAGACAAACAGGGGGCGGTCCGAACTATGGCTACACCTTC. Translated: CASRQTGGGPNYGYTF.

The genes are TRBV5-6 and TRBJ1-2, with D perhaps matching TRBD1 (6 bases). This CDR3 is 13 amino acids long. The V gene lost 4 bases and the J gene lost 6 bases, with 13 bases spanning the gap. CDR1 is SGHDT and CDR2 is YYEEEE in the germline V gene. The CDR3 nucleotides are TGTGCCAGCAGCCCCGTGAGGACAGATGGCTACACCTTC. This gives the protein CASSPVRTDGYTF.

This clonotype occurred a few times. The V call is TRBV27, the J call TRBJ2-2; no clear D. V lost 3 bases and J lost 0, with 11 bases in between. The CDR3 is made up of 16 amino acids. CDR1 is MNHEY and CDR2 is SMNVEV in the germline V gene (reference sequence). The CDR3 region is CASSFLTFANTGELFF. The CDR3 region has the DNA TGTGCCAGCAGTTTTTTGACGTTCGCGAACACCGGGGAGCTGTTTTTT.

The CDR3 coding sequence is TGTGCCAGCAGCCATAGGGTGGGAGTAGCGGGACAAGAGACCCAGTACTTC. This gives the protein CASSHRVGVAGQETQYF. The J gene is TRBJ2-5, the V gene TRBV7-9; the match to TRBD2 covers 8 bases. Germline loops: CDR1 SEHNR, CDR2 FQNEAQ (reference sequence). J was trimmed by 2 bases and V by 5 bases; bases with no gene match: 13. The CDR3 has 17 residues.

V usage is TRBV6-2 or TRBV6-3 and J usage is TRBJ2-3, with 10 positions matching TRBD2. V was clipped by 5 bases and J by 3 bases; unmatched bases: 8. This CDR3 comprises 16 residues. CDR1 MNHEY and CDR2 SVGEGT come from the germline V gene. The CDR3 DNA sequence: TGTGCCAGCAGTCATCACGGACTAGCGGAGACAGATACGCAGTATTTT. It specifies CASSHHGLAETDTQYF.

V usage is TRBV19 and J usage is TRBJ2-1; 7 nucleotides agree with TRBD2. The junction had 7 bases not matched to a gene; V was cut back by 8 bases and J by 3 bases. Per germline, CDR1 LNHDA and CDR2 SQIVND (reference sequence). This CDR3 is built from 14 residues. The CDR3 DNA follows: TGTGCCAGTGGGAGGCGGGGGTACTACAATGAGCAGTTCTTC. Translated, it gives CASGRRGYYNEQFF. Full variable domain (remainder filled in from reference TRBV19 and TRBJ2-1): DGGITQSPKYLFRKEGQNVTLSCEQNLNHDAMYWYRQDPGQGLRLIYYSQIVNDFQKGDIAEGYSVSREKKESFPLTVTSAQKNPTAFYLCASGRRGYYNEQFFGPGTRLTVL.